A selection of T cell receptor beta chains follows, all from one sample in a study. TCRdb re-called the 5' RACE reads through MiXCR, storing one row per CDR3 protein. The table records roughly 9,100 distinct CDR3 sequences, roughly 51% of them present only once. Sequenced material: Tregs sorted from a lymph node. The receptors come from a female donor with breast cancer. The CDR3 runs from the conserved cysteine through the conserved F or W. The D gene is left open where the match is weak. Rows give clone size only sometimes, using once, few, many, or a class for an expanded clone.

D gene,CDR3 length,V gene,clone size,J gene,CDR3 protein,CDR3 DNA
.,12,TRBV7-7,.,TRBJ2-3,CATLKSTDTQYF,TGTGCGACGCTAAAAAGCACAGATACGCAGTATTTT
.,12,TRBV15,few,TRBJ2-7,CATSRDFYEQYF,TGTGCCACCAGCAGAGATTTCTACGAGCAGTACTTC
.,14,TRBV6-5,.,TRBJ1-1,CASSYSGAHVVAFF,TGTGCCAGCAGTTACTCCGGGGCCCACGTAGTAGCTTTCTTT
.,13,TRBV20-1,.,TRBJ2-3,CSARIQATDTQYF,TGCAGTGCTAGAATCCAGGCCACAGATACGCAGTATTTT
.,15,TRBV28,.,TRBJ1-1,CASSPPDRLRTEAFF,TGTGCCAGCAGTCCCCCGGACCGGTTACGCACTGAAGCTTTCTTT
.,16,TRBV6-5,.,TRBJ1-4,CASSQAGGRWNEKLFF,TGTGCCAGCAGCCAAGCCGGGGGACGGTGGAATGAAAAACTGTTTTTT
.,15,TRBV4-3,few,TRBJ2-1,CASSQLWTEHNEQFF,TGCGCCAGCAGCCAACTCTGGACAGAGCACAATGAGCAGTTCTTC
.,15,TRBV30,.,TRBJ2-5,CAWSVLGRGRETQYF,TGTGCCTGGAGTGTACTTGGCAGGGGGAGGGAGACCCAGTACTTC
TRBD1,15,TRBV5-1,.,TRBJ1-2,CASGVTGGTWEGYTF,TGCGCCAGCGGAGTGACAGGGGGCACATGGGAAGGCTACACCTTC
.,14,TRBV18,.,TRBJ2-5,CASSPPNRAETQYF,TGTGCCAGCTCGCCACCGAATCGAGCAGAGACCCAGTACTTC
TRBD2,18,TRBV6-2/TRBV6-3,few,TRBJ2-3,CASSYLAATSGISDTQYF,TGTGCCAGCAGTTACCTAGCCGCGACTAGCGGGATCTCAGATACGCAGTATTTT
.,16,TRBV27,.,TRBJ2-3,CASSPLRGLGTDTQYF,TGTGCCAGCAGTCCCCTTCGAGGATTGGGCACAGATACGCAGTATTTT
.,15,TRBV7-2,few,TRBJ2-3,CASSLVGFSTDTQYF,TGTGCCAGCAGCTTAGTCGGCTTTTCCACAGATACGCAGTATTTT
.,14,TRBV6-1,few,TRBJ1-2,CASRIYGGLPRYTF,TGTGCCAGCAGGATATACGGGGGGCTACCTCGCTACACCTTC
.,12,TRBV6-2/TRBV6-3,.,TRBJ2-1,CASSYTDNEQFF,TGTGCCAGCAGTTATACTGACAATGAGCAGTTCTTC
.,14,TRBV3-1,.,TRBJ2-7,CASSPASSHYEQYF,TGTGCCAGCAGCCCCGCGAGCAGTCACTACGAGCAGTACTTC
.,10,TRBV28,.,TRBJ2-4,CTSIRNIQYF,TGTACCAGCATTCGAAACATTCAGTACTTC
.,14,TRBV5-6,.,TRBJ1-5,CASSAQGPNQPQHF,TGTGCCAGCAGCGCCCAGGGGCCTAATCAGCCCCAGCATTTT
TRBD2,18,TRBV7-9,few,TRBJ2-7,CASSLAYDPWDGGYEQYF,TGTGCCAGCAGCTTAGCGTACGATCCGTGGGACGGGGGGTACGAGCAGTACTTC
.,11,TRBV7-6,.,TRBJ2-1,CASSLHNEQFF,TGTGCCAGCAGCTTACACAATGAGCAGTTCTTC
TRBD2,15,TRBV20-1,few,TRBJ2-1,CSAQRTSGRTNEQFF,TGCAGTGCTCAACGTACTAGCGGGAGGACCAATGAGCAGTTCTTC
.,15,TRBV12-3/TRBV12-4,few,TRBJ2-2,CASSLRRVFPGELFF,TGTGCCAGCAGTTTACGTAGAGTTTTTCCCGGGGAGCTGTTTTTT
.,15,TRBV7-7,.,TRBJ2-2,CASSSPQGNTGELFF,TGTGCCAGCAGCTCCCCACAGGGAAACACCGGGGAGCTGTTTTTT
.,13,TRBV9,few,TRBJ1-2,CASSATGTRSYTF,TGTGCCAGCAGCGCTACCGGGACAAGGAGCTACACCTTC
TRBD1,14,TRBV12-3/TRBV12-4,.,TRBJ1-3,CASQGARSGNTIYF,TGTGCCAGCCAGGGGGCCCGGTCTGGAAACACCATATATTTT
TRBD1,14,TRBV6-5,.,TRBJ1-2,CASKPGQGLSGYTF,TGTGCCAGCAAACCCGGACAGGGTCTGAGTGGCTACACCTTC
.,15,TRBV4-1,.,TRBJ2-4,CASSQLGGLKNIQYF,TGCGCCAGCAGCCAGCTGGGGGGCCTGAAAAACATTCAGTACTTC
.,15,TRBV12-3/TRBV12-4,few,TRBJ1-4,CATQRTGTAYEKLFF,TGTGCCACACAAAGGACCGGGACGGCGTATGAAAAACTGTTTTTT
.,12,TRBV28,.,TRBJ2-5,CASSSGVETQYF,TGTGCCAGCAGTTCAGGGGTGGAGACCCAGTACTTC
TRBD2,13,TRBV12-3/TRBV12-4,medium-sized,TRBJ2-7,CASSSTGTSVLYF,TGTGCCAGCAGTTCGACCGGGACTAGCGTTTTATACTTC
TRBD2,15,TRBV11-1,few,TRBJ2-7,CASSLESSGSYEQYF,TGTGCCAGCAGCTTAGAGTCTAGCGGGTCCTACGAGCAGTACTTC
.,14,TRBV6-6,.,TRBJ1-3,CASTQKTEGNTIYF,TGTGCCAGCACGCAAAAGACGGAGGGAAACACCATATATTTT
.,15,TRBV12-3/TRBV12-4,.,TRBJ2-1,CASSLRANGNNEQFF,TGTGCCAGCAGTTTAAGAGCCAATGGGAATAATGAGCAGTTCTTC
TRBD1,15,TRBV6-5,few,TRBJ2-3,CASSYGTGGPDTQYF,TGTGCCAGCAGTTACGGGACAGGGGGCCCAGATACGCAGTATTTT
TRBD2,13,TRBV20-1,.,TRBJ2-1,CSYAGLAENEQFF,TGCAGTTACGCGGGACTAGCGGAAAATGAGCAGTTCTTC
.,14,TRBV2,few,TRBJ1-1,CASSPQGLNTEAFF,TGTGCCAGCAGTCCACAGGGATTGAACACTGAAGCTTTCTTT
TRBD1,13,TRBV7-3,.,TRBJ1-2,CASSQGELYGYTF,TGTGCCAGCAGCCAGGGGGAGTTATATGGCTACACCTTC
.,12,TRBV12-3/TRBV12-4,.,TRBJ1-5,CACIMGRQPQHF,TGTGCCTGCATCATGGGTCGGCAGCCCCAGCATTTT
TRBD2,14,TRBV12-3/TRBV12-4,.,TRBJ2-1,CASSWGGTSGEQFF,TGTGCCAGCAGCTGGGGAGGGACTAGCGGTGAGCAGTTCTTC
.,14,TRBV18,few,TRBJ1-2,CASSLSQGDYGYTF,TGTGCCAGCTCACTCTCCCAGGGAGACTATGGCTACACCTTC
.,15,TRBV29-1,.,TRBJ2-7,CSVDAGGSATYEQYF,TGCAGCGTCGACGCCGGGGGATCAGCGACCTACGAGCAGTACTTC
.,12,TRBV6-1,.,TRBJ2-5,CASSKGGETQYF,TGTGCCAGTTCAAAAGGGGGGGAGACCCAGTACTTC
TRBD1,13,TRBV5-1,.,TRBJ1-2,CASSLGDSYGYTF,TGCGCCAGCAGCTTGGGGGACAGCTATGGCTACACCTTC
.,14,TRBV11-1,.,TRBJ2-1,CASSPGTLYNEQFF,TGTGCCAGCAGCCCCGGGACTCTATACAATGAGCAGTTCTTC
TRBD2,17,TRBV20-1,.,TRBJ2-2,CSASGLAGGPNTGELFF,TGCAGTGCTAGCGGACTAGCGGGAGGGCCGAACACCGGGGAGCTGTTTTTT
.,13,TRBV20-1,.,TRBJ2-7,CSASQAVTTDLYF,TGCAGTGCTAGTCAGGCGGTGACTACAGATCTGTACTTC
TRBD1,19,TRBV7-9,.,TRBJ1-2,CASSSHTGTGGRANYGYTF,TGTGCCAGCAGCTCACACACCGGGACAGGGGGCCGAGCTAACTATGGCTACACCTTC
TRBD1,15,TRBV2,.,TRBJ2-7,CASSIKGAGGYEQYF,TGTGCCAGCAGTATTAAGGGGGCTGGGGGCTACGAGCAGTACTTC
.,15,TRBV6-5,.,TRBJ1-2,CASSYVGDGNYGYTF,TGTGCCAGCAGTTACGTCGGGGATGGGAACTATGGCTACACCTTC
.,18,TRBV20-1,.,TRBJ2-1,CSARVATLQGPKWNEQFF,TGCAGTGCTAGAGTAGCGACCCTGCAGGGGCCCAAGTGGAATGAGCAGTTCTTC
.,16,TRBV4-3,few,TRBJ1-4,CASSQGERPLNEKLFF,TGCGCCAGCAGCCAAGGCGAAAGGCCGCTAAATGAAAAACTGTTTTTT
.,14,TRBV7-2,.,TRBJ2-5,CASSASMGVETQYF,TGTGCCAGCAGCGCGTCCATGGGGGTAGAGACCCAGTACTTC
.,12,TRBV7-9,.,TRBJ2-1,CASSLLSNEQFF,TGTGCCAGCAGCTTATTGTCCAATGAGCAGTTCTTC
.,13,TRBV7-2,.,TRBJ2-3,CASSLSSTDTQYF,TGTGCCAGCAGCTTGTCCAGCACAGATACGCAGTATTTT